This T cell receptor (beta chain) was identified in a study of T cell responses to AZD1222 COVID-19 vaccine. Study results and caveats: CD4 TCRs covered the whole spike, strongest at regions 160-218 and 743-854.

The protocol was immunoSEQ multiplex PCR, while the TCRdb copy is restricted to in-frame clones and leaves out a portion. The sample records approximately 130,000 clones, roughly 92% being singletons. Germline V gives CDR1 PRHDT, CDR2 FYEKMQ (reference sequence). V lost 5 bases and J lost 0, with 1 base in between. The CDR3 totals 11 residues. Details on this clone: Its cognate antigen is unknown.

This specimen was peripheral blood, taken 28 days after the second AZD1222 dose. This TCR derives from an adult who received the AZD1222 COVID-19 vaccine. V usage is TRBV13 and J usage is TRBJ1-1; D not resolved. The CDR3 reads CASSLNTEAFF. The CDR3 DNA reads TGTGCCAGCAGCCTGAACACTGAAGCTTTCTTT.